Listed below are T cell receptor beta chains from one sample, sequenced in a study of OX40 agonist ivuxolimab in advanced cancers. Assay used: immunoSEQ multiplex PCR; TCRdb lists only in-frame clones, some missing. There are about 61,000 clones in the sample; roughly four fifths occur only once, and 3.4% lies in the top ten. The sequencing used CD4+ or CD8+ T cells sorted from blood, collected in a trial of the OX40 agonist ivuxolimab. The receptors here all came from an adult with an advanced solid tumor such as melanoma, head and neck, liver or kidney cancer. The CDR3 runs from the conserved cysteine through the conserved F or W.

CDR3: CASSTDRGFSHEQYF
V: TRBV19

CDR3: CASGRDSGEEKLFF
V: TRBV2

CDR3: CAARREQSNSPLHF
V: TRBV2

CDR3: CASSDPPTDTQYF
V: TRBV19

CDR3: CASTSTGGDQLNYGYTF
V: TRBV28

CDR3: CASSLNRPALEQFF
V: TRBV13

CDR3: CASSLRGAGANVLTF
V: TRBV28

CDR3: CASSSQGVYNSPLHF
V: TRBV7-2

CDR3: CASSAHSGGARNEQFF
V: TRBV19

CDR3: CATRGLPNSPLHF
V: TRBV19